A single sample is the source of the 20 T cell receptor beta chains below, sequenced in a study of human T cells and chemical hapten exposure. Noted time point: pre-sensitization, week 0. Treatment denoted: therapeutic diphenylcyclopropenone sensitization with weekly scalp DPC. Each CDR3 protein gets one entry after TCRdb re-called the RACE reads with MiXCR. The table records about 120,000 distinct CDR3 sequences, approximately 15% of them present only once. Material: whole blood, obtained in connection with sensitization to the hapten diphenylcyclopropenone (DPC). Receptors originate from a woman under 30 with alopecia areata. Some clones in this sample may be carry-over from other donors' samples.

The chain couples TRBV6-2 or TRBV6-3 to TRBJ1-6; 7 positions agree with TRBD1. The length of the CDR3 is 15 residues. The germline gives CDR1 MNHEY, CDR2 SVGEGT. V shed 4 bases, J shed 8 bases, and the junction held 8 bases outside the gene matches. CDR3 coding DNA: TGTGCCAGCAGTTCTCGGACAGGCGGTGATTCACCCCTCCACTTT. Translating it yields CASSSRTGGDSPLHF.

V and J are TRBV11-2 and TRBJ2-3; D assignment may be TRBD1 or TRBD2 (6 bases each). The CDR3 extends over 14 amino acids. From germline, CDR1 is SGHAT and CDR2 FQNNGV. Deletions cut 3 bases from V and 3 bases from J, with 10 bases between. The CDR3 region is CASSFWGATDTQYF. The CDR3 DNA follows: TGTGCCAGCAGCTTTTGGGGGGCAACAGATACGCAGTATTTT.

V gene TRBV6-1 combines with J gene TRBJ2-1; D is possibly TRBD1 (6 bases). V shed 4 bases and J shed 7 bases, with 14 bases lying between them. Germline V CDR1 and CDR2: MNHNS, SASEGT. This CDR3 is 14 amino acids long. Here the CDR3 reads CASSVTGIRNEQFF. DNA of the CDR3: TGTGCCAGCAGTGTCACAGGGATCAGGAATGAGCAGTTCTTC.

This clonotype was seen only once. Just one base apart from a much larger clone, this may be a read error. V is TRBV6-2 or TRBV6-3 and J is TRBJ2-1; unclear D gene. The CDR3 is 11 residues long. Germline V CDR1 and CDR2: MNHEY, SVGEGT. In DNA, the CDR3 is TGTGCCAGCAGTTATATCAATCAGCAGTTCTTC. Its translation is CASSYINQQFF.

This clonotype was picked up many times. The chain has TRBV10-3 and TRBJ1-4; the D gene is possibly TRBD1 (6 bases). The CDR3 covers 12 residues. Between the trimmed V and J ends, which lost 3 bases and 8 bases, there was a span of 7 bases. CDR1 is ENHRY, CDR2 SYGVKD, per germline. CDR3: CAISEGGEKLFF. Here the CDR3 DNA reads TGTGCCATCAGTGAAGGGGGGGAAAAACTGTTTTTT.

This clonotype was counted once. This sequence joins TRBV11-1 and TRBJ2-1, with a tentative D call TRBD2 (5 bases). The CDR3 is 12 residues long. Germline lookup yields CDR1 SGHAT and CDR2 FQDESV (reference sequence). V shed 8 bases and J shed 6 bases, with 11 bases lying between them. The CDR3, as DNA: TGTGCCAGCGAAGAGGGCGGCAATGAGCAGTTCTTC. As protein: CASEEGGNEQFF.

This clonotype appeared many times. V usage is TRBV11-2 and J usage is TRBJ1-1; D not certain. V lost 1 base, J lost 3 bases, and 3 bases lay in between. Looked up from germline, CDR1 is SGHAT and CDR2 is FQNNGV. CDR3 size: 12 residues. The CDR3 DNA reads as TGTGCCAGCAGCTTAGGACACACTGAAGCTTTCTTT. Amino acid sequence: CASSLGHTEAFF.

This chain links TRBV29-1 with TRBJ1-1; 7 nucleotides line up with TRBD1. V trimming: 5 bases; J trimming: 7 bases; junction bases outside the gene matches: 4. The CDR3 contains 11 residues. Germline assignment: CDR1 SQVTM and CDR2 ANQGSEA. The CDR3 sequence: CSVLQGLEAFF. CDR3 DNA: TGCAGCGTTCTACAGGGGCTTGAAGCTTTCTTT.

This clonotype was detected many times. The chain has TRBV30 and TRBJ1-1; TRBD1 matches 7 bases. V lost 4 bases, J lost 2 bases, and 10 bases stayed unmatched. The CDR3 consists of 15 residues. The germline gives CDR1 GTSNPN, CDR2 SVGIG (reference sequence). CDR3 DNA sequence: TGTGCCTGGACAAGGGGGCTAGGTTTAAACACTGAAGCTTTCTTT. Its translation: CAWTRGLGLNTEAFF.

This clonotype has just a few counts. In nucleotides, the CDR3 is TGTGCCAGCAGTTTATCGCCCCCGGGGACCCTAGTCGGTGAGCAGTTCTTC. Its protein is CASSLSPPGTLVGEQFF. The rearrangement uses TRBV27 and TRBJ2-1, with D perhaps given as TRBD1 or TRBD2 (5 bases each). Germline V CDR1 and CDR2: MNHEY, SMNVEV (reference sequence). The CDR3 runs 17 residues. V was shortened by 0 bases and J by 9 bases, with 21 bases between the two germline ends.

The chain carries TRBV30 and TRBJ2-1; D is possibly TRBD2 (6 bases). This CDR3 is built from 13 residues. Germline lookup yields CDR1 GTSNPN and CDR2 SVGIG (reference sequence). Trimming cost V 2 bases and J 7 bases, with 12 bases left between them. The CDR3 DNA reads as TGTGCCTGGAGTAATGGGGCGGGGAATGAGCAGTTCTTC. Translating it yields CAWSNGAGNEQFF.

The CDR3 DNA is TGTGCCAGCAGTTTAGGCCCCCCGACAGGGAGGGCCGAGCAGTACTTC. It specifies CASSLGPPTGRAEQYF. The rearrangement uses TRBV27 and TRBJ2-7; the D call may be TRBD1 or TRBD2 (7 bases each). Germline lookup yields CDR1 MNHEY and CDR2 SMNVEV (reference sequence). The ends were cut back, 2 bases at V and 6 bases at J, with 20 bases in the middle. The CDR3 has 16 residues.

CDR3 in amino acids: CASSLINQPQHF. In DNA form, the CDR3 reads TGTGCCAGCAGTTTAATAAATCAGCCCCAGCATTTT. V gene TRBV12-3 or TRBV12-4 combines with J gene TRBJ1-5; no definite D call. CDR3 length equals 12 residues. Trimming took 2 bases from V and 4 from J, leaving 3 bases between them.

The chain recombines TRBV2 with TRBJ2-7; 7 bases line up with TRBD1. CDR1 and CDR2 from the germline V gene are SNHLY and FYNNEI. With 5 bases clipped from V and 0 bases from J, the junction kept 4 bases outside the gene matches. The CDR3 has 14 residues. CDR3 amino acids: CASSRQGNSYEQYF. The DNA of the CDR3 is TGTGCCAGCAGTCGACAGGGAAACTCCTACGAGCAGTACTTC.

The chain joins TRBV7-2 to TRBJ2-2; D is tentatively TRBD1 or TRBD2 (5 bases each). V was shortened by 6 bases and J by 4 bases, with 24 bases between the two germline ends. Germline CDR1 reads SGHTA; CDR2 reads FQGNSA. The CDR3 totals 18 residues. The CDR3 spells CASRPMTSTRGSTGELFF. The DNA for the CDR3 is TGTGCCAGCAGACCAATGACTTCGACGAGGGGAAGCACCGGGGAGCTGTTTTTT.

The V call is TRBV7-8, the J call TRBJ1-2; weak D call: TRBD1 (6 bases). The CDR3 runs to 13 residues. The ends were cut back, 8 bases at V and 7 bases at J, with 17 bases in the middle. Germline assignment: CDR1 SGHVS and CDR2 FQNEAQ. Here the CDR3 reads CASGLKQGTGYTF. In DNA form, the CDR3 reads TGTGCCAGCGGACTAAAGCAGGGGACTGGCTACACCTTC. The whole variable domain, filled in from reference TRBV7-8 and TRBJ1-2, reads GAGVSQSPRYKVAKRGQDVALRCDPISGHVSLFWYQQALGQGPEFLTYFQNEAQLDKSGLPSDRFFAERPEGSVSTLKIQRTQQEDSAVYLCASGLKQGTGYTFGSGTRLTVV.

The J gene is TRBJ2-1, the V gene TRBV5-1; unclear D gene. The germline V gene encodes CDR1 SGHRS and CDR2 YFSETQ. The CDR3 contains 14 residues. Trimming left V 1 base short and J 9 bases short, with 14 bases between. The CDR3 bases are TGCGCCAGCAGCTTGAGGGCAGACTCAAGTGAGCAGTTCTTC. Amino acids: CASSLRADSSEQFF.

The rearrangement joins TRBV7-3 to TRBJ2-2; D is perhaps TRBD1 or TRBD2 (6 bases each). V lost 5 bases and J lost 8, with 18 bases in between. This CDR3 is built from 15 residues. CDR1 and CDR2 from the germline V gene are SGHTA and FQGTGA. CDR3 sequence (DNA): TGTGCCAGCAGCCCCTCCCCGGGGGCTCAGGGGGAGCTGTTTTTT. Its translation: CASSPSPGAQGELFF.

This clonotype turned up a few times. CDR3 sequence reads: CSPRDPQGETQYF. The CDR3 DNA is TGCAGTCCCCGGGACCCGCAAGGGGAGACCCAGTACTTC. The chain is built from TRBV20-1 and TRBJ2-5; D is possibly TRBD1 or TRBD2 (5 bases each). This CDR3 contains 13 residues. With 8 bases removed from V and 5 bases from J, the gap between germline ends came to 18 bases. The germline CDR1 and CDR2 sequences are DFQATT and SNEGSKA (reference sequence).

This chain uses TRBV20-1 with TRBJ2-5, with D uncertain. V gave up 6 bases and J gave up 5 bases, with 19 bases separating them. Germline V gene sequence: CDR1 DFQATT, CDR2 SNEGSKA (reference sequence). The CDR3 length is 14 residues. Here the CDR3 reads CSAPVVRQAETQYF. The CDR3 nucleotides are TGCAGTGCCCCCGTCGTTCGGCAGGCGGAGACCCAGTACTTC.